The clone carrying this T cell receptor beta chain has ten or more counts. Its antigen is not known. The data belong to a study of regulatory T cells in long-lasting Graves disease. Building of the TCR beta libraries involved iRepertoire HTBI primers and Arm-PCR of CDR3 regions. Authors' analysis steps: The samples yielded fewer than 75 TRBV and more than eleven TRBJ segments. TCRdb reprocessed the multiplex PCR reads via MiXCR and lists one record per CDR3 protein. The V and J calls reflect TCRdb's pipeline rather than the authors' work. This table has some 370,000 distinct CDR3 sequences, roughly 20% appearing once. The CDR3 runs to 15 residues. The V and J ends lost 0 bases and 7 bases, in that order; junction bases with no gene match: 8. Germline CDR1 is SGHKS and CDR2 is YYEKEE (reference sequence). General study points: The researchers studied only peripheral blood, not thyroid tissue. Clonotypes that were public and shared totalled a few thousand in persistent patients versus about 1,000 in new patients.

Time point defined: persistent/refractory GD, antithyroid drugs over 5 years with positive TRAb. Extracted PBMC RNA gave rise to the TCR library. Sample: peripheral blood mononuclear cells (PBMCs), taken when the disease was refractory, from a patient treated with antithyroid drugs. V gene TRBV5-5 combines with J gene TRBJ1-2; 8 bases are a match to TRBD1. This sequence was found in a female donor with Graves disease. CDR3 region: CASSLAGQGEFGYTF. The DNA of the CDR3 is TGTGCCAGCAGCTTGGCTGGACAGGGAGAATTTGGCTACACCTTC.